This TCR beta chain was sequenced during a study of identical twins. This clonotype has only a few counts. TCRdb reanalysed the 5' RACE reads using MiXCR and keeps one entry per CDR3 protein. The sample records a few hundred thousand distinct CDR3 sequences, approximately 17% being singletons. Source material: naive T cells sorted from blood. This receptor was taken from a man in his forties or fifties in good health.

The CDR3 here is CASSAHRPNEQFF. The CDR3 bases are TGTGCCAGCAGCGCGCACAGGCCCAATGAGCAGTTCTTC. The V call is TRBV9, the J call TRBJ2-1; possibly TRBD1 for D (5 bases). V lost 3 bases to trimming and J lost 6 bases, with 10 bases between them. This CDR3 has 13 residues. Looked up from germline, CDR1 is SGDLS and CDR2 is YYNGEE.